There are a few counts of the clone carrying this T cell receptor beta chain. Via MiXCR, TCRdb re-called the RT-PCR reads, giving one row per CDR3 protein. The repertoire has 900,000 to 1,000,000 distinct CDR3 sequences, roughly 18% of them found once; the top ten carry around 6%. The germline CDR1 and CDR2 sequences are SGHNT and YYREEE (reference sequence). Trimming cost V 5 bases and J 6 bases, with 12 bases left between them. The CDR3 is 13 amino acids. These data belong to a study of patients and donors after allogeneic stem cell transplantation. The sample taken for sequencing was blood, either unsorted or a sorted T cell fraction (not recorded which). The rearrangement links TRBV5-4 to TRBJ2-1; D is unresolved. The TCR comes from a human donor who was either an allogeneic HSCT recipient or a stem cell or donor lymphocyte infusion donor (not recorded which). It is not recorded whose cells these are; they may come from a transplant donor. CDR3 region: CASRLSASNEQFF. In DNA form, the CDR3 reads TGTGCCAGCAGGCTATCAGCATCCAATGAGCAGTTCTTC.